This is a list of T cell receptor beta chains from one sample in a study of T cells in Graves' hyperthyroidism and ophthalmopathy. Using its own MiXCR run on the multiplex PCR reads, TCRdb lists one record per CDR3 protein. Altogether about 500,000 distinct CDR3 sequences are present, around 14% being singletons, with the ten largest covering 15% to 20%. Material for sequencing was blood. These receptors originate from a woman younger than 35 with Graves' hyperthyroidism. Each CDR3 is given with its conserved first and last residue. D genes are given only for firm matches. Size is omitted from some rows. Given values are once, few, many or a class for expanded clones.

V	D	J	size	CDR3	DNA
TRBV12-3/TRBV12-4	TRBD1	TRBJ1-2	many	CASSFSDRDYGYTF	TGTGCCAGCAGTTTCTCGGACAGGGACTATGGCTACACCTTC
TRBV20-1	-	TRBJ2-3	few	CSAREGPATDTQYF	TGCAGTGCTAGAGAGGGGCCTGCCACAGATACGCAGTATTTT
TRBV27	-	TRBJ2-7	-	CASSFRRGFSYEQYF	TGTGCCAGCAGTTTTAGAAGGGGGTTCTCCTACGAGCAGTACTTC
TRBV7-9	-	TRBJ1-2	few	CASSLLSGPGGYTF	TGTGCCAGCAGCTTACTTTCAGGCCCCGGGGGCTACACCTTC
TRBV29-1	TRBD1	TRBJ1-2	many	CSATSIGQGDYGYTF	TGCAGCGCCACGAGTATCGGACAGGGGGACTATGGCTACACCTTC
TRBV18	TRBD2	TRBJ2-7	many	CASSPRDSGSGEQYF	TGTGCCAGCTCACCACGGGATAGCGGGAGCGGCGAGCAGTACTTC
TRBV7-2	TRBD2	TRBJ2-7	many	CASSLSGTSGRKDSYEQYF	TGTGCCAGCAGCTTATCCGGGACTAGCGGGAGGAAGGACTCCTACGAGCAGTACTTC
TRBV3-1	TRBD1	TRBJ1-2	many	CASSPTDRGDNYGYTF	TGTGCCAGCAGCCCAACTGACAGGGGCGATAACTATGGCTACACCTTC
TRBV7-9	-	TRBJ2-1	-	CASSLLAGEQFF	TGTGCCAGCAGCTTACTCGCGGGTGAGCAGTTCTTC
TRBV13	TRBD1	TRBJ1-5	few	CASSLSGQGGNQPQHF	TGTGCCAGCAGCTTATCTGGACAGGGTGGGAATCAGCCCCAGCATTTT
TRBV24-1	TRBD2	TRBJ2-1	-	CATSDLSGTSGSNEQFF	TGTGCCACCAGTGATTTATCTGGGACTAGCGGGAGCAATGAGCAGTTCTTC
TRBV20-1	-	TRBJ2-3	many	CSAELAALTDTQYF	TGCAGTGCGGAACTAGCTGCTCTCACAGATACGCAGTATTTT
TRBV30	TRBD2	TRBJ2-3	many	CAWSRVAGGEDTQYF	TGTGCCTGGAGTCGGGTAGCGGGAGGCGAGGATACGCAGTATTTT
TRBV24-1	-	TRBJ2-3	few	CATSDQGLSFIGDTQYF	TGTGCCACCAGTGATCAAGGACTCTCCTTTATAGGCGATACGCAGTATTTT
TRBV6-5	-	TRBJ2-3	few	CASSYRQTRNTDTQYF	TGTGCCAGCAGTTATCGGCAGACCAGGAACACAGATACGCAGTATTTT
TRBV6-2/TRBV6-3	-	TRBJ2-5	-	CASSFQGIGTQYF	TGTGCCAGCAGTTTTCAGGGGATCGGGACCCAGTACTTC
TRBV14	-	TRBJ1-1	-	CASSQGALLSAFF	TGTGCCAGCAGCCAAGGGGCCCTGTTATCAGCTTTCTTT
TRBV5-1	-	TRBJ2-3	-	CASSLAQGRSDTQYF	TGCGCCAGCAGCTTGGCACAGGGGAGGTCAGATACGCAGTATTTT
TRBV3-1	-	TRBJ1-5	many	CASSQGGGKGNQPQHF	TGTGCCAGCAGCCAAGGGGGTGGGAAGGGCAATCAGCCCCAGCATTTT
TRBV24-1	-	TRBJ2-6	many	CATAPTTSGANVLTF	TGTGCCACCGCTCCAACAACATCTGGGGCCAACGTCCTGACTTTC
TRBV3-1	TRBD2	TRBJ2-2	few	CASSQGLAGNTGELFF	TGTGCCAGCAGCCAAGGACTAGCGGGGAACACCGGGGAGCTGTTTTTT
TRBV5-6	-	TRBJ1-2	-	CASSRPGHGYTF	TGTGCCAGCTCCCGTCCGGGGCACGGCTACACCTTC
TRBV2	TRBD2	TRBJ2-7	many	CARGGTSGVSYEQYF	TGTGCCAGAGGGGGGACTAGCGGGGTTTCCTACGAGCAGTACTTC
TRBV20-1	TRBD2	TRBJ2-2	many	CSAIDSRREDTGELFF	TGCAGTGCTATTGACTCGAGGCGGGAGGACACCGGGGAGCTGTTTTTT
TRBV12-3/TRBV12-4	-	TRBJ2-5	many	CASSFGGQETQYF	TGTGCCAGCAGTTTTGGGGGACAAGAGACCCAGTACTTC
TRBV29-1	-	TRBJ2-5	few	CSFKESFMTRVPQETQYF	TGCAGCTTCAAGGAGTCCTTTATGACTAGGGTCCCACAGGAGACCCAGTACTTC
TRBV13	-	TRBJ1-1	many	CATLRGGEDTEAFF	TGTGCCACCCTCCGGGGGGGGGAGGACACTGAAGCTTTCTTT
TRBV5-1	-	TRBJ1-1	many	CASSLDSYGREAFF	TGCGCCAGCAGCTTGGACAGCTATGGACGAGAAGCTTTCTTT
TRBV10-1	-	TRBJ2-1	many	CASSDGGSYNEQFF	TGCGCCAGCAGTGATGGGGGGTCGTACAATGAGCAGTTCTTC
TRBV30	-	TRBJ1-1	many	CAWSYTGYTEAFF	TGTGCCTGGAGCTATACAGGGTACACTGAAGCTTTCTTT
TRBV6-1	TRBD1	TRBJ1-1	many	CASTQRGRGLEAFF	TGTGCCAGCACTCAACGGGGCAGGGGGCTTGAAGCTTTCTTT
TRBV24-1	TRBD2	TRBJ2-5	many	CATSFREGTQYF	TGTGCCACCAGTTTCAGGGAGGGGACCCAGTACTTC
TRBV30	-	TRBJ2-7	-	CAWSEFLGWRDSYEQYF	TGTGCCTGGAGTGAGTTTTTGGGTTGGCGGGACTCCTACGAGCAGTACTTC
TRBV18	-	TRBJ1-1	many	CASSPPVGETEAFF	TGTGCCAGCTCACCACCGGTGGGGGAGACTGAAGCTTTCTTT
TRBV10-2	-	TRBJ2-6	many	CASRRGGAYGANVLTF	TGCGCCAGCCGGAGAGGGGGGGCGTACGGGGCCAACGTCCTGACTTTC
TRBV12-3/TRBV12-4	-	TRBJ2-1	many	CASSPGPNEQFF	TGTGCCAGCAGCCCGGGACCCAATGAGCAGTTCTTC
TRBV7-3	-	TRBJ1-1	-	CASSPALSSTEAFF	TGTGCCAGCAGCCCCGCATTGAGTAGCACTGAAGCTTTCTTT
TRBV11-2	-	TRBJ1-3	many	CASSRLAIGHSGNTIYF	TGTGCCAGCAGCCGATTAGCTATCGGGCACTCTGGAAACACCATATATTTT
TRBV5-1	TRBD2	TRBJ2-1	-	CASSLELAGDGEQFF	TGCGCCAGCAGCTTGGAGCTAGCGGGAGACGGTGAGCAGTTCTTC
TRBV7-8	-	TRBJ2-3	many	CASSGRGRTDTQYF	TGTGCCAGCAGCGGTCGGGGCCGCACAGATACGCAGTATTTT
TRBV30	-	TRBJ2-1	many	CAWKARASSYNEQFF	TGTGCCTGGAAAGCTCGCGCGAGCTCCTACAATGAGCAGTTCTTC
TRBV3-1	-	TRBJ2-3	-	CASSQGERGTDTQYF	TGTGCCAGCAGCCAAGGGGAGCGGGGCACAGATACGCAGTATTTT
TRBV12-3/TRBV12-4	TRBD2	TRBJ2-1	few	CASSSGLAGGLNEQFF	TGTGCCAGCAGTTCGGGACTAGCGGGAGGTCTCAATGAGCAGTTCTTC
TRBV4-1	TRBD2	TRBJ2-2	-	CASSQDIAGGPGELFF	TGCGCCAGCAGCCAAGATATAGCGGGAGGGCCCGGGGAGCTGTTTTTT
TRBV13	-	TRBJ2-7	many	CASSRGLSYEQYF	TGTGCCAGCAGCCGCGGACTTAGCTACGAGCAGTACTTC
TRBV27	TRBD1	TRBJ2-1	many	CASSFPGTGAYNEQFF	TGTGCCAGCAGTTTTCCCGGGACAGGGGCCTACAATGAGCAGTTCTTC
TRBV18	-	TRBJ1-1	-	CASSPLNKTNTEAFF	TGTGCCAGCTCACCACTGAACAAAACGAACACTGAAGCTTTCTTT
TRBV9	-	TRBJ2-1	-	CASSSPNAVNEQFF	TGTGCCAGCAGCTCCCCAAACGCGGTCAATGAGCAGTTCTTC
TRBV2	-	TRBJ1-5	-	CASQQGFGNQPQHF	TGTGCCAGCCAACAGGGATTCGGCAATCAGCCCCAGCATTTT
TRBV3-1	-	TRBJ1-2	many	CASSPPRAYGYTF	TGTGCCAGCAGCCCGCCACGAGCCTATGGCTACACCTTC
TRBV6-6	-	TRBJ1-1	many	CASSYGSGSEAFF	TGTGCCAGCAGTTACGGGTCAGGCAGTGAAGCTTTCTTT
TRBV6-2/TRBV6-3	-	TRBJ2-1	few	CALSGPSSYNEQFF	TGTGCCCTATCGGGACCAAGCTCCTACAATGAGCAGTTCTTC
TRBV6-1	-	TRBJ2-2	many	CASRSPGRAGELFF	TGTGCCAGCAGATCCCCCGGCCGGGCTGGGGAGCTGTTTTTT
TRBV5-1	-	TRBJ1-3	few	CASSLTPGRASGNTIYF	TGCGCCAGCAGCTTGACCCCCGGGAGGGCCTCTGGAAACACCATATATTTT
TRBV30	-	TRBJ1-6	-	CAWCQGRESSPLHF	TGTGCCTGGTGCCAGGGCAGGGAGTCTTCACCCCTCCACTTT
TRBV11-2	TRBD2	TRBJ2-3	many	CASSHRRTSGNSTDTQYF	TGTGCCAGCAGCCACAGAAGGACTAGCGGGAATAGCACAGATACGCAGTATTTT
TRBV19	TRBD2	TRBJ2-1	few	CASHPGLATYNEQFF	TGTGCCAGTCATCCGGGACTAGCGACTTACAATGAGCAGTTCTTC
TRBV2	TRBD1	TRBJ1-2	few	CASSGGGGTYGYTF	TGTGCCAGCAGTGGAGGGGGCGGAACATATGGCTACACCTTC